The 20 T cell receptor beta chains given below trace back to one sample, sequenced in a study of blood T cells in healthy people across ages. PCR was performed a second time for roughly 7 to 11 cycles using a sample-barcoded 5' primer and a J-beta primer mix. Via MiXCR, TCRdb re-called the 5' RACE reads, giving one row per CDR3 protein. The table has around 620,000 distinct CDR3 sequences, approximately 27% seen once. Input material: blood. The receptors were sampled from an older woman in good health.

The genes are TRBV5-1 and TRBJ2-3; TRBD2 aligns across 13 bases. J was trimmed by 6 bases and V by 4 bases; bases with no gene match: 2. The CDR3 length is 14 residues. Germline-derived CDR1 and CDR2 are SGHRS and YFSETQ. CDR3 sequence reads: CASSKGLAGDTQYF. The DNA of the CDR3 is TGCGCCAGCAGCAAGGGACTAGCGGGGGATACGCAGTATTTT.

This clonotype was counted only a few times. The rearrangement uses TRBV5-4 and TRBJ2-5; 9 nucleotides match TRBD1. The closer fit of TRBJ2-7 to the DNA end suggests the J call may be wrong. The CDR3 contains 16 residues. Germline V gene data show CDR1 as SGHNT and CDR2 as YYREEE (reference sequence). CDR3 loop: CASSFPGQGRSYEQYF. In DNA, the CDR3 is TGTGCCAGCAGCTTCCCGGGACAGGGAAGGTCCTACGAGCAGTACTTC.

The V and J genes are TRBV18 and TRBJ2-5; D is uncertain. V was cut by 2 bases and J by 0 bases, with 7 bases left in between. The CDR3 extends over 14 amino acids. CDR1 and CDR2 from the germline V gene are KGHSH and LQKENI. The CDR3: CASSPSNYQETQYF. The CDR3, as DNA: TGTGCCAGCTCACCATCCAACTACCAAGAGACCCAGTACTTC.

The rearrangement links TRBV20-1 to TRBJ2-1, with 7 bases aligning to TRBD2. The CDR3 length is 15 residues. Germline V gene lookup returns CDR1 DFQATT and CDR2 SNEGSKA (reference sequence). V shed 3 bases, J shed 0 bases, and the junction held 5 bases outside the gene matches. CDR3 in DNA: TGCAGTGCTAGGGGCGGGGGTAGCTCCTACAATGAGCAGTTCTTC. Translated, it gives CSARGGGSSYNEQFF.

This clonotype was observed a handful of times. The chain couples TRBV24-1 to TRBJ1-2; 8 nucleotides line up with TRBD1. This CDR3 spans 12 amino acids. V lost 2 bases and J lost 8; bases outside the gene matches: 0. Germline V gene lookup returns CDR1 KGHDR and CDR2 SFDVKD. Written as DNA, the CDR3 is TGTGCCACCAGTGATTGGACAGGGGGCTACACCTTC. This encodes CATSDWTGGYTF.

A note on this clonotype: This may be a read error, as it is one base from a much larger clone. The J gene is TRBJ2-5, the V gene TRBV2, with D hard to call. This CDR3 is built from 12 residues. Germline V gene data show CDR1 as SNHLY and CDR2 as FYNNEI. CDR3 DNA: TGTGCCAGCAGTGTCACCCAAGAGACCCAGTGCTTC. Protein sequence: CASSVTQETQCF.

This clonotype has a handful of counts. The junction departs from the called germline gene at one end, perhaps through a read error. The V call is TRBV7-2, the J call TRBJ2-4; D might be TRBD1 (6 bases). Germline lookup yields CDR1 SGHTA and CDR2 FQGNSA. The CDR3 contains 14 residues. CDR3 sequence reads: CASSLGTVKNVQYF. The CDR3 bases are TGTGCCAGCAGCTTAGGGACAGTCAAAAACGTTCAGTACTTC.

This clonotype occurred a few times. The gene calls are TRBV18 and TRBJ2-3, with 10 bases matching TRBD2. The V gene end was trimmed by 3 bases and the J gene end by 6 bases; junction bases not matched to a gene: 15. The CDR3 spans 18 residues. The V gene's germline CDR1 is KGHSH and CDR2 LQKENI. The CDR3 sequence is CASSPNANLAGVHDTQYF. The DNA of the CDR3 is TGTGCCAGCTCACCTAACGCGAACCTAGCGGGGGTACACGATACGCAGTATTTT.

This clonotype turned up a few times. V and J are TRBV20-1 and TRBJ2-5; 8 positions match TRBD1. Germline V lookup: CDR1 DFQATT, CDR2 SNEGSKA (reference sequence). This CDR3 is built from 12 residues. The V segment lost 7 bases and the J segment 5 bases; nucleotides outside the gene matches: 6. The CDR3 DNA reads TGCAGTGGTCCGGACAGGGTGGAGACCCAGTACTTC. Translation: CSGPDRVETQYF.

The chain combines TRBV20-1 with TRBJ2-1; 12 bases align to TRBD2. Germline CDR1 reads DFQATT; CDR2 reads SNEGSKA (reference sequence). CDR3 length: 14 residues. V dropped 5 bases and J dropped 9; count of bases not matched to a gene: 8. CDR3 residues: CSAPRASGGAEQFF. The CDR3 region has the DNA TGCAGTGCTCCTCGGGCTAGCGGGGGGGCTGAGCAGTTCTTC.

This clonotype was detected only a few times. CDR3 protein: CASSQGTAGVYGYTF. DNA for the CDR3: TGCGCCAGCAGCCAAGGGACGGCAGGGGTTTATGGCTACACCTTC. The V call is TRBV4-1, the J call TRBJ1-2, with D possibly TRBD1 on 6 matching bases. Germline assignment: CDR1 MGHRA and CDR2 YSYEKL. This CDR3 contains 15 residues. Trimming took 1 base from V and 5 from J, leaving 14 bases between them.

The V call is TRBV20-1, the J call TRBJ1-2; tentative D call: TRBD1 (6 bases). This CDR3 region has 15 residues. Germline lookup yields CDR1 DFQATT and CDR2 SNEGSKA (reference sequence). V dropped 4 bases and J dropped 7 bases, with 22 bases sitting between them. In DNA, the CDR3 is TGCAGTGCTAACTCGAAGGGACATGGGGTAGGTGGCTACACCTTC. It yields the protein CSANSKGHGVGGYTF.

This clonotype was counted only a few times. The chain is built from TRBV27 and TRBJ1-3, with D unresolved. V lost 8 bases and J lost 0, with 14 bases in between. The germline V gene has CDR1 MNHEY and CDR2 SMNVEV (reference sequence). The CDR3 covers 15 residues. Here the CDR3 DNA reads TGTGCCAGCGCTCGAGTGCTGGGCTCTGGAAACACCATATATTTT. Translated: CASARVLGSGNTIYF.

This chain uses TRBV19 with TRBJ2-7; D may be TRBD1 or TRBD2 (5 bases each). This CDR3 has 14 residues. In germline, CDR1 is LNHDA, CDR2 SQIVND (reference sequence). Trimming left V 5 bases short and J 5 bases short, with 16 bases between. The chain's CDR3 is CASSAREGTHEQYF. The DNA of the CDR3 is TGTGCCAGTAGTGCCAGGGAAGGGACCCACGAGCAGTACTTC.

This clonotype was seen only a few times. The chain combines TRBV11-3 with TRBJ2-5; maybe TRBD1 (6 bases). The J call may not be correct, given that the DNA end is closer to TRBJ2-1. CDR3 length: 14 residues. The germline CDR1 and CDR2 sequences are SGHNT and YENEEA. Here the CDR3 DNA reads TGTGCCAGCAGCTTACGGCAGGGGACAAATGAGCAGTTCTTC. This sequence encodes CASSLRQGTNEQFF.

There are a few counts of this clonotype. The chain recombines TRBV7-9 with TRBJ1-2; weak D call: TRBD1 (6 bases). This CDR3 comprises 15 residues. Trimming removed 7 bases at V and 2 bases at J, with 17 bases between. CDR1 and CDR2 (germline): SEHNR, FQNEAQ (reference sequence). This chain's CDR3 is CASTRGGARNYGYTF. The CDR3 coding sequence is TGTGCCAGCACCCGAGGGGGGGCGAGGAACTATGGCTACACCTTC.

J is TRBJ2-1 and V is TRBV24-1; weak D call: TRBD2 (7 bases). The germline V and J ends were trimmed by 6 bases and 4 bases, with 15 bases remaining between them. The CDR3 consists of 15 residues. Germline V gives CDR1 KGHDR, CDR2 SFDVKD. DNA for the CDR3: TGTGCCACCAGTAAGGGGGGGGCAAAATACAATGAGCAGTTCTTC. It yields the protein CATSKGGAKYNEQFF.

The J gene is TRBJ2-6, the V gene TRBV27; either TRBD1 or TRBD2 may supply D (5 bases each). Between the trimmed V and J ends, which lost 5 bases and 0 bases, there was a span of 11 bases. The CDR3 spans 16 residues. CDR1 and CDR2 (germline): MNHEY, SMNVEV (reference sequence). CDR3 residues: CASSGGSYSGANVLTF. The CDR3 nucleotides read TGTGCCAGCAGTGGGGGAAGCTACTCTGGGGCCAACGTCCTGACTTTC.

The rearrangement uses TRBV5-1 and TRBJ2-5; 12 positions agree with TRBD2. V gave up 3 bases and J gave up 3 bases; unmatched junction bases: 6. The CDR3 is made up of 16 amino acids. The germline gives CDR1 SGHRS, CDR2 YFSETQ. The CDR3 DNA follows: TGCGCCAGCAGCTCAGCGACTAGCGGGGGAGAAGAGACCCAGTACTTC. Its translation: CASSSATSGGEETQYF.

This clonotype was counted only a few times. The chain has TRBV28 and TRBJ2-7; D is possibly TRBD2 (6 bases). From germline, CDR1 is MDHEN and CDR2 SYDVKM. Trimming shortened V by 5 bases and J by 2 bases, and 19 bases separated the two germline ends. The CDR3 is 16 residues long. The CDR3 DNA reads TGTGCCAGCAGTCGCGCGCCGGGAGAGGGCACCTACGAGCAGTACTTC. Translating it yields CASSRAPGEGTYEQYF.